The clone carrying this T cell receptor (delta chain) was seen a handful of times. Its antigen is unknown. TCRdb reapplied CATT to the PCR reads. The sample includes over 10,000 delta-chain clones, roughly 53% of them seen just once. This CDR3 spans 21 amino acids. Germline lookup yields CDR1 TSWWSYY and CDR2 QGS. Trimming at V came to 3 bases and at J to 1 base, leaving 22 bases not matched to a gene. The data are from a study of human gamma delta and Vdelta1 T cells. Study-wide results and caveats: Reportedly, Delta One T cells were polyclonal and broadly targeted acute myeloid leukemia.

Material for sequencing was Vdelta1 gamma-delta T cells from blood grown in culture (DOT cells). This clonotype was obtained from a human donor in good health. The rearrangement joins TRDV1 to TRDJ1; 8 nucleotides match TRDD2. The CDR3 coding sequence is TGTGCTCTTGGGGACTTCTCCTACTTCCTACGTACCGGGGGCTTCACCGATAAACTCATCTTT. Amino acid sequence: CALGDFSYFLRTGGFTDKLIF.